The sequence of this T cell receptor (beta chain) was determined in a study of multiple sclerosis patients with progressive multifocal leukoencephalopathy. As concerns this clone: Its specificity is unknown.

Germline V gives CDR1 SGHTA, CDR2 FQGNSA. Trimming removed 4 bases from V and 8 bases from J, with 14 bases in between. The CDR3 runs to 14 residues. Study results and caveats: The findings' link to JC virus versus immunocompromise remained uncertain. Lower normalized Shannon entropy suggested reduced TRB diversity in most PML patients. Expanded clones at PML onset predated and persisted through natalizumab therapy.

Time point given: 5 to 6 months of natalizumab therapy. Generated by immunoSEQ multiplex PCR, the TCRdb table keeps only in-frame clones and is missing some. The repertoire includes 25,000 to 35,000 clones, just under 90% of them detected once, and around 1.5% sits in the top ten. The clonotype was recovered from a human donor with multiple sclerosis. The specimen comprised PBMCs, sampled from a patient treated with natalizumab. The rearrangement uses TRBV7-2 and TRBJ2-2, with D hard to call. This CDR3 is CASSSNPYMGELFF. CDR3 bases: TGTGCCAGCAGCTCAAATCCATATATGGGGGAGCTGTTTTTT.